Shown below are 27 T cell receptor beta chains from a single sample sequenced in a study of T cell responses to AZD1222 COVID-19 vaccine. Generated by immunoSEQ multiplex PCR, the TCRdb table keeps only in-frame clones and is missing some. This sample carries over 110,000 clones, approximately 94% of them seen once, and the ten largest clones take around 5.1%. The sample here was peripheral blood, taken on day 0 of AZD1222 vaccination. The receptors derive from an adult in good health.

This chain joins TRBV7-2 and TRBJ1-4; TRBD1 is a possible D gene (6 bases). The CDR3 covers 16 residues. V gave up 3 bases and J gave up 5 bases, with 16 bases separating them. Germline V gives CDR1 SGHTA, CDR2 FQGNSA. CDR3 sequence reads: CASSLQGTHLNEKLFF. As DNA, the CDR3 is TGTGCCAGCAGCTTGCAGGGGACGCACTTAAATGAAAAACTGTTTTTT.

The CDR3 sequence: CASSLPLGGARGYTF. The DNA for the CDR3 is TGTGCCAGCAGCTTGCCCCTGGGGGGGGCAAGAGGCTACACCTTC. The chain combines TRBV5-6 with TRBJ1-2, with D tentatively TRBD1 (6 bases). The germline gives CDR1 SGHDT, CDR2 YYEEEE. This CDR3 contains 15 residues. Trimming took 1 base from V and 8 from J, leaving 18 bases between them. The complete variable domain, with remaining parts taken from reference TRBV5-6 and TRBJ1-2, reads DAGVTQSPTHLIKTRGQQVTLRCSPKSGHDTVSWYQQALGQGPQFIFQYYEEEERQRGNFPDRFSGHQFPNYSSELNVNALLLGDSALYLCASSLPLGGARGYTFGSGTRLTVV.

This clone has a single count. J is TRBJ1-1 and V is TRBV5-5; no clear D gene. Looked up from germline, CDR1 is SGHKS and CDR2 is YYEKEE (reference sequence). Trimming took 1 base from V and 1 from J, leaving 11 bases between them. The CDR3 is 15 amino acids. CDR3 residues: CASSLPVGENTEAFF. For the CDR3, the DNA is TGTGCCAGCAGCTTGCCGGTAGGTGAGAACACTGAAGCTTTCTTT. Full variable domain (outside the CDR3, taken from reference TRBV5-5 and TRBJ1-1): DAGVTQSPTHLIKTRGQQVTLRCSPISGHKSVSWYQQVLGQGPQFIFQYYEKEERGRGNFPDRFSARQFPNYSSELNVNALLLGDSALYLCASSLPVGENTEAFFGQGTRLTVV.

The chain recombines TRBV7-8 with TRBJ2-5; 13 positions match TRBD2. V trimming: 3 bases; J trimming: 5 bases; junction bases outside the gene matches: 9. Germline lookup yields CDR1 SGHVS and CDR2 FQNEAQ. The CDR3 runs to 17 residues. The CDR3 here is CASSFFTSGGAEETQYF. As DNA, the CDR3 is TGTGCCAGCAGCTTCTTTACTAGCGGGGGGGCGGAGGAGACCCAGTACTTC.

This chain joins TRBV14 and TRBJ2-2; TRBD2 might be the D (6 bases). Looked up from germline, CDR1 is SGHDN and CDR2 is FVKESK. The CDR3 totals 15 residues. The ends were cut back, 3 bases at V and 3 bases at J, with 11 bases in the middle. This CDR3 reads CASSQGGSDTGELFF. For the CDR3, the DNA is TGTGCCAGCAGCCAGGGGGGATCGGACACCGGGGAGCTGTTTTTT.

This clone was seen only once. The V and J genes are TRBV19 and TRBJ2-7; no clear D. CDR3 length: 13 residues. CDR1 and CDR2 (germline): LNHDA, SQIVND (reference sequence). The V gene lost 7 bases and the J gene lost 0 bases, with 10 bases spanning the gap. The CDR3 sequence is CASTSESSYEQYF. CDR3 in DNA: TGTGCCAGTACGTCAGAGTCCTCCTACGAGCAGTACTTC.

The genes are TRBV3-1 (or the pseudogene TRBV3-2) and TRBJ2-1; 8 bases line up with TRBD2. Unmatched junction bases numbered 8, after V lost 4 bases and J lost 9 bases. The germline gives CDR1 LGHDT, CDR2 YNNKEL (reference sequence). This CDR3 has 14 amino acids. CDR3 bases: TGTGCCAGCAGCCCCCTAAGACTAGCGACTGAGCAGTTCTTC. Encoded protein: CASSPLRLATEQFF.

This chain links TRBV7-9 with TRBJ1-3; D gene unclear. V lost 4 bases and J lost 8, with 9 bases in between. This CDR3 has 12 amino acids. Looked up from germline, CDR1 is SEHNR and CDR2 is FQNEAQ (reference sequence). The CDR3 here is CASSSSGDTIYF. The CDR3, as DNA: TGTGCCAGCAGCTCCAGTGGGGACACCATATATTTT.

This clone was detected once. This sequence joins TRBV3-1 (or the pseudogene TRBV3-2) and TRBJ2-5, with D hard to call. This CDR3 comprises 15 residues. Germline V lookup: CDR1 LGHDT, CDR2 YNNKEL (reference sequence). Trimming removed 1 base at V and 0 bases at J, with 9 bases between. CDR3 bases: TGTGCCAGCAGCCAAGGCGCCCAGCACCAAGAGACCCAGTACTTC. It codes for CASSQGAQHQETQYF.

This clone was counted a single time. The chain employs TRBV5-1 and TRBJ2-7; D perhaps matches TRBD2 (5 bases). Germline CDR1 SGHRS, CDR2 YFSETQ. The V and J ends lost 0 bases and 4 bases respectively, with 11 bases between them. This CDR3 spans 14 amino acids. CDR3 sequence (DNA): TGCGCCAGCAGCTTGGGACTAAATCCTTACGAGCAGTACTTC. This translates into CASSLGLNPYEQYF.

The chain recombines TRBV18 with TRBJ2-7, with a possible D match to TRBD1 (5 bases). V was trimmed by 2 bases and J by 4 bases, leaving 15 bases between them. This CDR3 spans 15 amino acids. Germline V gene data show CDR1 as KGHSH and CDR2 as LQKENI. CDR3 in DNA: TGTGCCAGCTCACCATCCCAGGGTTTCGGGTACGAGCAGTACTTC. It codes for CASSPSQGFGYEQYF.

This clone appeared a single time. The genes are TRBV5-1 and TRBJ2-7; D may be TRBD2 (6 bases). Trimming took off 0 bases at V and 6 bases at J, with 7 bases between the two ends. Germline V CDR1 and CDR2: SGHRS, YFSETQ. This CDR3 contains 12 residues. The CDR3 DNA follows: TGCGCCAGCAGCTTGGTGGGGGGCGAGCAGTACTTC. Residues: CASSLVGGEQYF.

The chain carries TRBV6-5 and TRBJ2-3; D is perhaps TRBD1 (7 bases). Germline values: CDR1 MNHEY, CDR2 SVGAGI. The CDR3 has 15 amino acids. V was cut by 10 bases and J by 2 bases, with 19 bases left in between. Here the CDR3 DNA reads TGTGCCACCCAGGAGGCAGGGGGGCCCACAGATACGCAGTATTTT. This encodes CATQEAGGPTDTQYF.

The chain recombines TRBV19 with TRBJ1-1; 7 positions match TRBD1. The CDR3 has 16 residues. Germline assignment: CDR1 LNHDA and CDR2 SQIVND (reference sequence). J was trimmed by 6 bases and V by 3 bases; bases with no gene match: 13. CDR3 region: CASSMREGGGRAEAFF. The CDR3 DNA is TGTGCCAGTAGTATGAGAGAAGGGGGCGGCCGAGCTGAAGCTTTCTTT. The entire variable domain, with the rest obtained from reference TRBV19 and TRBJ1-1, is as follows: DGGITQSPKYLFRKEGQNVTLSCEQNLNHDAMYWYRQDPGQGLRLIYYSQIVNDFQKGDIAEGYSVSREKKESFPLTVTSAQKNPTAFYLCASSMREGGGRAEAFFGQGTRLTVV.

CDR3: CASSGRITGELFF. The CDR3 nucleotides are TGTGCCAGCAGTGGACGGATCACCGGGGAGCTGTTTTTT. The V call is TRBV6-2 or TRBV6-3, the J call TRBJ2-2; D is unclear. The germline V gene has CDR1 MNHEY and CDR2 SVGEGT. The CDR3 contains 13 residues. The germline V and J ends were trimmed by 5 bases and 4 bases, with 8 bases remaining between them.

The CDR3 DNA sequence: TGTGCCAGCTCGTCTCAGAACTATGGCTACACCTTC. Its translation: CASSSQNYGYTF. This chain connects TRBV18 to TRBJ1-2; no definite D call. With 6 bases removed from V and 2 bases from J, the gap between germline ends came to 7 bases. CDR1 and CDR2 from the germline V gene are KGHSH and LQKENI. The CDR3 contains 12 residues.

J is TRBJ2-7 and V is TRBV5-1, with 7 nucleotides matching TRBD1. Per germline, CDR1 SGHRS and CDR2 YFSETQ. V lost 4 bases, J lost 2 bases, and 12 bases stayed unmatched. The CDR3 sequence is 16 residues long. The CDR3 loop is CASSPGWDSNTYEQYF. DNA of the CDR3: TGCGCCAGCAGCCCCGGATGGGACAGCAACACCTACGAGCAGTACTTC.

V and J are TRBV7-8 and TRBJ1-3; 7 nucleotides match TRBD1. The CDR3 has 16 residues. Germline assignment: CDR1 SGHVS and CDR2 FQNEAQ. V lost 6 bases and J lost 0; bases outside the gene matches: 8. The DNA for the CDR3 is TGTGCCAGCAGTTTCGGGACAGCGAGCTCTGGAAACACCATATATTTT. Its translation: CASSFGTASSGNTIYF.

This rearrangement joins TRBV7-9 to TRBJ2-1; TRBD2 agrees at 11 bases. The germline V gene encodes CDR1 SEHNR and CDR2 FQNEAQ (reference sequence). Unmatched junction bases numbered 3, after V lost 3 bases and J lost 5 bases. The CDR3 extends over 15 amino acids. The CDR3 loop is CASSFGLAGNNEQFF. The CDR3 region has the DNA TGTGCCAGCAGCTTCGGACTAGCGGGTAACAATGAGCAGTTCTTC.

Written as DNA, the CDR3 is TGCGCCAGCAGCTTGGGCAGGGGGCAAAAAATCTATGGCTACACCTTC. Its translation: CASSLGRGQKIYGYTF. This chain connects TRBV5-1 to TRBJ1-2, with 8 nucleotides matching TRBD1. Trimming at V came to 0 bases and at J to 4 bases, leaving 8 bases not matched to a gene. Germline CDR1 SGHRS, CDR2 YFSETQ. CDR3 length: 16 amino acids.

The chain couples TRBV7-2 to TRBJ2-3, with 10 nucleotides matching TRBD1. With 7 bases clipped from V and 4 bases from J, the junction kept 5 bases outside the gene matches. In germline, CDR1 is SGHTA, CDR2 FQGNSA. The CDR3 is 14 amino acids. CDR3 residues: CASKTTGGADTQYF. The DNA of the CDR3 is TGTGCCAGCAAAACGACAGGGGGCGCAGATACGCAGTATTTT. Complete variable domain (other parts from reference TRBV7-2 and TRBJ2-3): GAGVSQSPSNKVTEKGKDVELRCDPISGHTALYWYRQSLGQGLEFLIYFQGNSAPDKSGLPSDRFSAERTGGSVSTLTIQRTQQEDSAVYLCASKTTGGADTQYFGPGTRLTVL.

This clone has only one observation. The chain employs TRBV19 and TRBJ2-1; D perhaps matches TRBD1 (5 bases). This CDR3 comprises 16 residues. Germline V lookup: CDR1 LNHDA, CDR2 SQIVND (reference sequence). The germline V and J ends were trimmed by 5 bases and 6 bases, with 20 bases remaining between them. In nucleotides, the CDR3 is TGTGCCAGTAGTCGCTCAGGGTTTTCGTCCAGCAATGAGCAGTTCTTC. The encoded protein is CASSRSGFSSSNEQFF.

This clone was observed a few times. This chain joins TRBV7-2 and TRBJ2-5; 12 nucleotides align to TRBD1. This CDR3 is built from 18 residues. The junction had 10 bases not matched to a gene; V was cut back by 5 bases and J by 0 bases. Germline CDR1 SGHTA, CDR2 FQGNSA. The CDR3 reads CASSLGQGARSYQETQYF. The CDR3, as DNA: TGTGCCAGCAGCCTGGGACAGGGGGCCCGGTCGTACCAAGAGACCCAGTACTTC.

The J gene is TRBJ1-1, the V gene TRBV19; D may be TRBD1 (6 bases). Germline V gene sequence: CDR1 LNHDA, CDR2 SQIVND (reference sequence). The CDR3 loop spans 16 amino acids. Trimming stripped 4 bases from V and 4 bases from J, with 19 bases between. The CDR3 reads CASSTKGHRGTTEAFF. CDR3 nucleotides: TGTGCCAGTAGTACCAAGGGACACCGTGGGACCACTGAAGCTTTCTTT. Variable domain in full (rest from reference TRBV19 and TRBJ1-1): DGGITQSPKYLFRKEGQNVTLSCEQNLNHDAMYWYRQDPGQGLRLIYYSQIVNDFQKGDIAEGYSVSREKKESFPLTVTSAQKNPTAFYLCASSTKGHRGTTEAFFGQGTRLTVV.

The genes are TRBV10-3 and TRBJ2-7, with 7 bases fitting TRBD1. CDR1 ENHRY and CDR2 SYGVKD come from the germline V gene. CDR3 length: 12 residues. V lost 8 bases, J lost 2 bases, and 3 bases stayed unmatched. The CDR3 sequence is CAIAQGAYEQYF. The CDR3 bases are TGTGCCATCGCTCAGGGGGCCTACGAGCAGTACTTC.

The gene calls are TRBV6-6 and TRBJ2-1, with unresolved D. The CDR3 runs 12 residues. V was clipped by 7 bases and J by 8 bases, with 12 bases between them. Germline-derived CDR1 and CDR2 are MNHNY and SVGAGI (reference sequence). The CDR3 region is CASTTSVDEQFF. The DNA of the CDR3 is TGTGCCAGCACCACCTCCGTCGATGAGCAGTTCTTC.

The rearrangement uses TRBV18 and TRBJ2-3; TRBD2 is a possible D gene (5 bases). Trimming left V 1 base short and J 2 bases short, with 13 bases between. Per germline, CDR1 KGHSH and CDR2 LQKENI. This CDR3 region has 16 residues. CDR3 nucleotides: TGTGCCAGCTCACCACTCGGGGAAGGCCTCACAGATACGCAGTATTTT. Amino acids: CASSPLGEGLTDTQYF.